This is a list of T cell receptor beta chains from one sample in a study of monozygotic twins with cystic fibrosis. Sequencing used immunoSEQ multiplex PCR; TCRdb keeps in-frame clones, though not all of them. Among 25,000 to 30,000 clones listed, around 96% were seen once. Material: blood. The source of these receptors is a girl aged 2 to 9 with cystic fibrosis. CDR3s include the opening cysteine and the closing phenylalanine or tryptophan. A D gene is named only where the DNA matches it firmly. Some rows have no size entry. The others give once, few or many, or a class for an expanded clone.

size	V	J	D	DNA	CDR3
NA	TRBV7-6	TRBJ2-5	NA	TGTGCCAGCAGCTTAGATTTACAGGGATGGGAGACCCAGTACTTC	CASSLDLQGWETQYF
NA	TRBV28	TRBJ1-2	NA	TGTGCCAGCAGTTTAACGGGGTCCGCCTGGCATGGCTACACCTTC	CASSLTGSAWHGYTF
NA	TRBV7-2	TRBJ2-1	TRBD2	TGTGCCAGCAGCTTTGTGTCGGGAGGGGACAATGAGCAGTTCTTC	CASSFVSGGDNEQFF
NA	TRBV28	TRBJ1-5	TRBD1	TGTGCCAGCAGTTCCGCCAGGACAGGGGAAGATCAGCCCCAGCATTTT	CASSSARTGEDQPQHF
NA	TRBV6-1	TRBJ2-7	NA	TGTGCCAGCATCGGCGGGCCCCCCGACGAGCAGTACTTC	CASIGGPPDEQYF
NA	TRBV2	TRBJ2-7	TRBD2	TGTGCCAGCACCCTAGCGGGCTACGAGCAGTACTTC	CASTLAGYEQYF
once	TRBV7-8	TRBJ2-7	TRBD1	TGTGCCAGCAGCTTACCAGGGGGCGCCTACGAGCAGTACTTC	CASSLPGGAYEQYF
NA	TRBV29-1	TRBJ2-2	NA	TGCAGCGTCGCTAGTAGCATGAACACCGGGGAGCTGTTTTTT	CSVASSMNTGELFF
NA	TRBV11-3	TRBJ2-5	NA	TGTGCCAGCAGCTCAAGCGGACAGCAAGAGACCCAGTACTTC	CASSSSGQQETQYF
NA	TRBV7-9	TRBJ2-7	TRBD1	TGTGCCAGCAGCTCAAGGGGGCCGGCCTACGAGCAGTACTTC	CASSSRGPAYEQYF
NA	TRBV18	TRBJ2-7	NA	TGTGCCAGCTCACCACAGAGGGACGGGGTCTACGAGCAGTACTTC	CASSPQRDGVYEQYF
once	TRBV19	TRBJ1-1	NA	TGTGCCAGTAGGCCAGACAGTCCCACTGAAGCTTTCTTT	CASRPDSPTEAFF
few	TRBV7-2	TRBJ2-7	NA	TGTGCCAGCAGCTCTCCGGGCTACGAGCAGTACTTC	CASSSPGYEQYF
NA	TRBV19	TRBJ2-3	TRBD2	TGTGCCAGCGAGAGAGCGGGATTCACAGATACGCAGTATTTT	CASERAGFTDTQYF
NA	TRBV5-1	TRBJ2-5	NA	TGCGCCAGCAGCTTGGATCGGGGACGCAGGGAGACCCAGTACTTC	CASSLDRGRRETQYF
NA	TRBV11-3	TRBJ1-2	TRBD1	TGTGCCAGCAGCTCCCGGGACAGGGGAGGCTACACCTTC	CASSSRDRGGYTF
NA	TRBV9	TRBJ2-1	NA	TGTGCCAGCAGTCCCCCGGACTATCACAATGAGCAGTTCTTC	CASSPPDYHNEQFF
NA	TRBV30	TRBJ2-7	NA	TGTGCCTGGAGTGTAGGGCCCCCCGAGCAGTACTTC	CAWSVGPPEQYF
NA	TRBV29-1	TRBJ2-1	TRBD2	TGCAGCGTACGGGGTAGCGGGAGTCTCGACAATGAGCAGTTCTTC	CSVRGSGSLDNEQFF
NA	TRBV19	TRBJ2-4	TRBD2	TGTGCCAGTACCCTGGGAGGGTCGAGCATTCAGTACTTC	CASTLGGSSIQYF
NA	TRBV9	TRBJ2-1	TRBD2	TGTGCCAGCAGCGCGACTAGCGGCCTCTATTACAATGAGCAGTTCTTC	CASSATSGLYYNEQFF
once	TRBV5-5	TRBJ1-5	NA	TGTGCCAGCAGCCTAAGGGGCACGGAGTATAGCAATCAGCCCCAGCATTTT	CASSLRGTEYSNQPQHF
NA	TRBV7-9	TRBJ2-3	TRBD2	TGTGCCAGCAGCTCGACTAGCGGGAGGCCGGGGGATACGCAGTATTTT	CASSSTSGRPGDTQYF